This T cell receptor (beta chain) is drawn from a study of OX40 agonist ivuxolimab in advanced cancers. Study at large: From roughly 20 to 79 years was the age range, with a mean of around 54 years, and approximately 80% were male. Overall study findings and caveats: Expanded clones belonging to CD8+ T cells outnumbered, on average, those of CD4+. Clonal expansion by week 6 occurred in CD4+ and CD8+ blood T cells (at 0.1 to 3.0 mg/kg).

Produced via immunoSEQ multiplex PCR; TCRdb's table is partial and in-frame only. The sample holds roughly 95,000 clones, approximately 84% seen once. The germline gives CDR1 KGHSH, CDR2 LQKENI. Trimming left V 4 bases short and J 6 bases short, with 14 bases between. The CDR3 has 14 amino acids. With regard to this clone: As yet, its antigen is unknown.

This rearrangement joins TRBV18 to TRBJ2-3; D perhaps matches TRBD2 (6 bases). Sequenced here: CD4+ or CD8+ T cells sorted from blood, sampled in a trial of the OX40 agonist ivuxolimab. The sequence derives from an adult with an advanced solid tumor such as melanoma, head and neck, liver or kidney cancer. The CDR3 region is CASSQRGGGDTQYF. In nucleotides, the CDR3 is TGTGCCAGCTCACAACGAGGTGGGGGGGATACGCAGTATTTT. Full variable domain (missing parts from reference TRBV18 and TRBJ2-3): NAGVMQNPRHLVRRRGQEARLRCSPMKGHSHVYWYRQLPEEGLKFMVYLQKENIIDESGMPKERFSAEFPKEGPSILRIQQVVRGDSAAYFCASSQRGGGDTQYFGPGTRLTVL.